Many counts were recorded for the clone carrying this T cell receptor beta chain. The germline V and J ends were trimmed by 6 bases and 3 bases, with 14 bases remaining between them. The CDR3 is 14 residues long. The data stem from a study of T cells in Graves' hyperthyroidism and ophthalmopathy. RNA transcripts served as the template for amplifying TCR beta CDR3 regions. A first-round RT-PCR of the TCR CDR3 used the HTBI primer set. From the multiplex PCR reads, TCRdb called clonotypes with MiXCR, one entry per CDR3 protein. There are about 380,000 distinct CDR3 sequences in the sample; about 14% occur only once, and roughly 20% lies in the top ten.

V gene TRBV12-3 or TRBV12-4 combines with J gene TRBJ1-2; D might be TRBD1 (5 bases). The clonotype originates from a man younger than 45 with Graves' hyperthyroidism that later progressed to Graves' ophthalmopathy. Specimen: blood. The CDR3 protein is CASSPQDSYYGYTF. Written as DNA, the CDR3 is TGTGCCAGCAGCCCACAGGACTCCTACTATGGCTACACCTTC.